The 2 T cell receptor beta chains listed next were all sequenced from one sample in a study of control samples from healthy donors and cancer patients. The assay was immunoSEQ multiplex PCR, and TCRdb's table has in-frame clones only and misses some. This repertoire shows 140,000 to 150,000 clones, approximately 92% found once; its top ten account for more than 3%. Sequencing input: blood. These receptors were obtained from a man aged 25 to 40 in good health.

The gene calls are TRBV27 and TRBJ2-7, with 8 bases aligning to TRBD1. The length of the CDR3 is 15 residues. The germline gives CDR1 MNHEY, CDR2 SMNVEV (reference sequence). Unmatched junction bases numbered 1, after V lost 0 bases and J lost 0 bases. The CDR3 region has the DNA TGTGCCAGCAGTTTATCCGGGACAGGCTCCTACGAGCAGTACTTC. This sequence encodes CASSLSGTGSYEQYF.

This clone appeared a single time. The chain employs TRBV27 and TRBJ2-3, with D uncertain. Germline CDR1 is MNHEY and CDR2 is SMNVEV (reference sequence). Trimming took off 6 bases at V and 8 bases at J, with 15 bases between the two ends. This CDR3 is built from 13 residues. The chain's CDR3 is CASSLGSSGTQYF. The CDR3 coding sequence is TGTGCCAGCAGCTTAGGGTCCTCGGGTACGCAGTATTTT.